A selection of T cell receptor beta chains follows, all from one sample in a study of naive and memory T cell subsets. MiXCR was run by TCRdb on the UMI-ligation and nested PCR reads, yielding one entry per CDR3 protein. This sample carries some 110,000 distinct CDR3 sequences, about 14% of them seen once, and the ten largest clones take roughly 3.1%. The sequenced sample consisted of naive CD8+ T cells from blood. These receptors were taken from a human donor in good health. Both conserved end residues are part of each CDR3. A D gene is named only where the DNA matches it firmly. A clone size is listed for some rows: how often the clone was seen (once, few, many), or a class if it is expanded.

D	size	V	length	J	DNA	CDR3
-	-	TRBV20-1	8	TRBJ2-7	TGCAGTGCTAGAGCCCCCGACTTC	CSARAPDF
-	many	TRBV7-9	13	TRBJ2-7	TGTGCCAGCGCCCCCGAACTCTCCTACGAGCAGTACTTC	CASAPELSYEQYF
-	-	TRBV19	16	TRBJ2-3	TGTGCCAGTAGTGTTCTCCGGGACAAGATCACAGATACGCAGTATTTT	CASSVLRDKITDTQYF
TRBD2	many	TRBV4-2	14	TRBJ2-1	TGTGCCAGCAGCCAAGAGGGACTAGGGAATGAGCAGTTCTTC	CASSQEGLGNEQFF
-	many	TRBV28	13	TRBJ2-3	TGTGCCAGCAGTTTTCGGAGCACAGATACGCAGTATTTT	CASSFRSTDTQYF
-	many	TRBV4-1	15	TRBJ2-7	TGCGCCAGCAGCCAAGAGCGCGGACAGTCCTACGAGCAGTACTTC	CASSQERGQSYEQYF
-	-	TRBV2	14	TRBJ2-3	TGTGCCAGCAGTGAAGGGGGATGGACAGATACGCAGTATTTT	CASSEGGWTDTQYF
TRBD1	many	TRBV19	16	TRBJ2-3	TGTGCCAGCGAACCGGGACAGGGTCGATCCGCAGATACGCAGTATTTT	CASEPGQGRSADTQYF
TRBD1	-	TRBV28	14	TRBJ1-5	TGTGCCAGCAACCCGGGACAGGGGCGTCGGCCCCAGCATTTT	CASNPGQGRRPQHF
TRBD2	few	TRBV15	15	TRBJ2-2	TGTGCCACCAGCGGCCCGGGACTAGAGGCCGGGGAGCTGTTTTTT	CATSGPGLEAGELFF